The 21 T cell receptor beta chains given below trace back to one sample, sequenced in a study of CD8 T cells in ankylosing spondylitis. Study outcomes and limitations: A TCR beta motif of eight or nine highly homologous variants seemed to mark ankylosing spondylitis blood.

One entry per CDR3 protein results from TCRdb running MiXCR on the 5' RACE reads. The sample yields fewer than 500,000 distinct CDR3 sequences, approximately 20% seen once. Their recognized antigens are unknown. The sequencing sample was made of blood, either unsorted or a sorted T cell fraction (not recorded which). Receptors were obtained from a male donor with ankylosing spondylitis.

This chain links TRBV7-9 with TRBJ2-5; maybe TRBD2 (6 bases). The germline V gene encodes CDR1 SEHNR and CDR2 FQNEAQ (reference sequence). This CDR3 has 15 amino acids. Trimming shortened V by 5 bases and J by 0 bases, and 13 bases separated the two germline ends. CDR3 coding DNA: TGTGCCAGCAGCGGGGGACTCCCGTACCAAGAGACCCAGTACTTC. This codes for CASSGGLPYQETQYF.

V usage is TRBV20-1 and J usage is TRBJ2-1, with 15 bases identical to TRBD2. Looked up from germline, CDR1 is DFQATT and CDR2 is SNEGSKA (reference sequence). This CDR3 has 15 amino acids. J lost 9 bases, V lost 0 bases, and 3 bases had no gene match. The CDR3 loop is CSARDRGLAGGEQFF. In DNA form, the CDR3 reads TGCAGTGCTAGAGATCGGGGACTAGCGGGAGGTGAGCAGTTCTTC.

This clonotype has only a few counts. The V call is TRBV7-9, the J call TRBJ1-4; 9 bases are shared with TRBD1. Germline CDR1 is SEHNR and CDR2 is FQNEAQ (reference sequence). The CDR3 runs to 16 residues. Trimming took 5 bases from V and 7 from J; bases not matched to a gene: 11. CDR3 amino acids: CASSTGQGHSGEKLFF. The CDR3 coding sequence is TGTGCCAGCAGCACTGGACAGGGGCATTCAGGTGAAAAACTGTTTTTT. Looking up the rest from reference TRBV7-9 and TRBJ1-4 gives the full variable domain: DTGVSQNPRHKITKRGQNVTFRCDPISEHNRLYWYRQTLGQGPEFLTYFQNEAQLEKSRLLSDRFSAERPKGSFSTLEIQRTEQGDSAMYLCASSTGQGHSGEKLFFGSGTQLSVL.

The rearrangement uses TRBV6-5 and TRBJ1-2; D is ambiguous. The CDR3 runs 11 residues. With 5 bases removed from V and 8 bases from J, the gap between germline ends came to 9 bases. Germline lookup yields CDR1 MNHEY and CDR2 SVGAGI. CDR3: CASSGRWGYTF. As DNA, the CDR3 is TGTGCCAGCAGTGGCCGATGGGGCTACACCTTC.

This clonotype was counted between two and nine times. The CDR3 spells CSASRTGYYEQYF. The CDR3 region has the DNA TGCAGTGCTTCCCGGACAGGGTACTACGAGCAGTACTTC. J is TRBJ2-7 and V is TRBV20-1, with TRBD1 matching 8 bases. Germline V gene lookup returns CDR1 DFQATT and CDR2 SNEGSKA (reference sequence). The J segment lost 3 bases and the V segment lost 5 bases, leaving 6 bases of the junction unmatched. This CDR3 has 13 amino acids.

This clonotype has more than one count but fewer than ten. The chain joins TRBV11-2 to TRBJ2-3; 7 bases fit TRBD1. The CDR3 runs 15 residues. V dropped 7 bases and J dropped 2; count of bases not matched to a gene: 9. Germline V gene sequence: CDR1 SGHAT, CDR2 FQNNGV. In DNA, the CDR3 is TGTGCCAGCACCTTTTCGGGACAGCTCACAGATACGCAGTATTTT. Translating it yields CASTFSGQLTDTQYF.

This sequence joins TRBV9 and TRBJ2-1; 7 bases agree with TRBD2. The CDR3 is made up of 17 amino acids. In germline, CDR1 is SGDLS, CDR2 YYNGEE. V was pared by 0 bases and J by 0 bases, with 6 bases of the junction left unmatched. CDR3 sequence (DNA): TGTGCCAGCAGCGTAGATAGCGGGTCAAGCTCCTACAATGAGCAGTTCTTC. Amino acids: CASSVDSGSSSYNEQFF.

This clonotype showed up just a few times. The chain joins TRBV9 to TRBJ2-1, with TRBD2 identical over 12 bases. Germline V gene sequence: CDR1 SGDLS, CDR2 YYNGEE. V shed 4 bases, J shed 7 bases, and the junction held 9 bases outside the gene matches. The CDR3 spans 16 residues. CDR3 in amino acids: CASSTRTSGIKNEQFF. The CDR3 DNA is TGTGCCAGCAGCACCCGGACTAGCGGGATTAAGAATGAGCAGTTCTTC.

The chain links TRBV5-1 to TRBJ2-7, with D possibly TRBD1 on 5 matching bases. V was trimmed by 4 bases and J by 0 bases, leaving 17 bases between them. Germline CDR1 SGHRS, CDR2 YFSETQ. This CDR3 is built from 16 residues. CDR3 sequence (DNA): TGCGCCAGCAGCCCAACTCGACAGCTCAACTCCTACGAGCAGTACTTC. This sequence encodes CASSPTRQLNSYEQYF.

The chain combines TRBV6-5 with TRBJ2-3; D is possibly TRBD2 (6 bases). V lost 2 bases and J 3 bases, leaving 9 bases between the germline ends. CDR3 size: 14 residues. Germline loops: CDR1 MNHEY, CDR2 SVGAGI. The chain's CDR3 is CASSYPGGTDTQYF. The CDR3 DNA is TGTGCCAGCAGTTACCCCGGGGGTACAGATACGCAGTATTTT.

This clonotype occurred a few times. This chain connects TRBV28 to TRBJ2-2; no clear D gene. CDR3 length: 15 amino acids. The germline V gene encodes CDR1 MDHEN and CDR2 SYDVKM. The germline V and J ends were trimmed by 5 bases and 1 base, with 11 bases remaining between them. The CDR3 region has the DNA TGTGCCAGCAGTCCCCCTCCGCAGAACACCGGGGAGCTGTTTTTT. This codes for CASSPPPQNTGELFF.

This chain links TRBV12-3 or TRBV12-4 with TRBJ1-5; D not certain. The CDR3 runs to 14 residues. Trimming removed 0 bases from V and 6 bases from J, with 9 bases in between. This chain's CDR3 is CASSLAGNRQPQHF. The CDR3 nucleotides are TGTGCCAGCAGTTTAGCAGGGAACCGTCAGCCCCAGCATTTT.

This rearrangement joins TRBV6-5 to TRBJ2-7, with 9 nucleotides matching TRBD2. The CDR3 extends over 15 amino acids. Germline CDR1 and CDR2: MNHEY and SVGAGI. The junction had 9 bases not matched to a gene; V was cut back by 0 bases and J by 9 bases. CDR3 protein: CASSYSSSGARRQYF. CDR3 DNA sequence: TGTGCCAGCAGTTACTCGTCTAGCGGGGCTAGGAGGCAGTACTTC.

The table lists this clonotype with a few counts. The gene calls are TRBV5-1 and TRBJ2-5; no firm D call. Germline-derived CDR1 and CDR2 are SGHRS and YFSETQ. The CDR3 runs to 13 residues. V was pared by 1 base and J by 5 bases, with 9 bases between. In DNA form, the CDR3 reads TGCGCCAGCAGCTTGCTGTCTAAGGAGACCCAGTACTTC. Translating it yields CASSLLSKETQYF.

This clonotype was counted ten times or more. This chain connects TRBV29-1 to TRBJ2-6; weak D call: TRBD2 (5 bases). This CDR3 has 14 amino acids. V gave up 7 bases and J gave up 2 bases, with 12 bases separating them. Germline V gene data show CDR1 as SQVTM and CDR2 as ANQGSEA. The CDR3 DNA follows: TGCAGCGCCATGCTAGCTGCTGGGGCCAACGTCCTGACTTTC. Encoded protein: CSAMLAAGANVLTF.

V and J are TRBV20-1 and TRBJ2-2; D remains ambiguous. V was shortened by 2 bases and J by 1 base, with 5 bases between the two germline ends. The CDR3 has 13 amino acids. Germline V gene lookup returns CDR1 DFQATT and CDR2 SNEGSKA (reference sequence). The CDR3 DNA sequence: TGCAGTGCTAGACCCAAGAACACCGGGGAGCTGTTTTTT. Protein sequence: CSARPKNTGELFF.

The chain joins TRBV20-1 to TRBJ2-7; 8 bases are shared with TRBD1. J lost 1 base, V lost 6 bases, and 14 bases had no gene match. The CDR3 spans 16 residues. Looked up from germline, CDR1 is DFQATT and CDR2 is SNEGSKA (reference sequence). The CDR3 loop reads CSAEGQGPIGSYEQYF. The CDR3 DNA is TGCAGTGCCGAAGGACAGGGTCCGATTGGATCCTACGAGCAGTACTTC.

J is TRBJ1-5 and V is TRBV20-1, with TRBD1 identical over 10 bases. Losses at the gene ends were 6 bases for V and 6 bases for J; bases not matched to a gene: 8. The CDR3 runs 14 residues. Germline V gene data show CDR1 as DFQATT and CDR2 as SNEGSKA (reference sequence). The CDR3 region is CSALGQGVGQPQHF. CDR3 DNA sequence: TGCAGTGCGCTCGGACAGGGGGTGGGTCAGCCCCAGCATTTT.

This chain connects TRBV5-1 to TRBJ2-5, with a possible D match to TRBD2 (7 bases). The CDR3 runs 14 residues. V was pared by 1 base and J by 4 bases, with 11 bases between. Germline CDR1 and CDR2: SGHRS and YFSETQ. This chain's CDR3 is CASSLNREGETQYF. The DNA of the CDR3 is TGCGCCAGCAGCTTGAACAGGGAGGGAGAGACCCAGTACTTC.

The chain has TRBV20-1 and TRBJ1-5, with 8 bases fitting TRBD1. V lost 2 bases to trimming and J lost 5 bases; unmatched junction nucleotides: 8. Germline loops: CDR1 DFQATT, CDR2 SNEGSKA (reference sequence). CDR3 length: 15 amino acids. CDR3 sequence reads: CSARKSGTGDQPQHF. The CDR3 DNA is TGCAGTGCTAGAAAGTCCGGGACAGGCGATCAGCCCCAGCATTTT.

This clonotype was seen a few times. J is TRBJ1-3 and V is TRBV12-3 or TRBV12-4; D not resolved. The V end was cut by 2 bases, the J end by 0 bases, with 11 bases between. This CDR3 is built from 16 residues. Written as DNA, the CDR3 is TGTGCCAGCAGTTTACGCGGCGGTTCCTCTGGAAACACCATATATTTT. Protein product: CASSLRGGSSGNTIYF.